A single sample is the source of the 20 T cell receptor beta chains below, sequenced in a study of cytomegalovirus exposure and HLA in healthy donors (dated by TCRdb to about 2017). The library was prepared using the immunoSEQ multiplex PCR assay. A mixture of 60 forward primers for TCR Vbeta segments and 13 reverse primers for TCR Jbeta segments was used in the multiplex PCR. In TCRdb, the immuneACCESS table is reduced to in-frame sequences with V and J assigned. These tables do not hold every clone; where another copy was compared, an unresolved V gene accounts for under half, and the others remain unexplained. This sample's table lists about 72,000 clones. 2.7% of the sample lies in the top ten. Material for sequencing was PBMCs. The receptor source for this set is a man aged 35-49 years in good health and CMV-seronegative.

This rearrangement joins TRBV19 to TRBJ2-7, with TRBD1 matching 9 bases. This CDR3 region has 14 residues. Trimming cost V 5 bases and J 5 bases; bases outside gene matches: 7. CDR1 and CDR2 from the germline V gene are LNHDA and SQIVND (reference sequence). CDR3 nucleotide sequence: TGTGCCAGTAGTGTACAGGGGGCAATTAACGAGCAGTACTTC. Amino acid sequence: CASSVQGAINEQYF.

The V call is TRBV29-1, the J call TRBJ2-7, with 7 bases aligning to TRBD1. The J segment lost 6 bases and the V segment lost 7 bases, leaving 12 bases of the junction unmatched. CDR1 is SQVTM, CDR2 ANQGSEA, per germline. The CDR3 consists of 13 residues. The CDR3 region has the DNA TGCAGCGCCATAAGACAGGGACGAGGCGAGCAGTACTTC. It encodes CSAIRQGRGEQYF.

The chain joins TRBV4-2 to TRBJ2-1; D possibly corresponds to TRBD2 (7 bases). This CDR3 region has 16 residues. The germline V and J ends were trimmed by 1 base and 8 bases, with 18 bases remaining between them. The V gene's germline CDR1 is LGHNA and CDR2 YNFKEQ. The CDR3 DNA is TGTGCCAGCAGCCAAGCGGGGGCCCGGGGGGTGGATGAGCAGTTCTTC. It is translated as CASSQAGARGVDEQFF.

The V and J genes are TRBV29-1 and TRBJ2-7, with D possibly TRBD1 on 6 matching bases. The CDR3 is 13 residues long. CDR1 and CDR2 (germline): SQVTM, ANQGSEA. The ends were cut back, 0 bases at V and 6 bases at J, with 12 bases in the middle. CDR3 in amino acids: CSVEEPGDGEQYF. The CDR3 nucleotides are TGCAGCGTTGAAGAGCCAGGGGATGGCGAGCAGTACTTC.

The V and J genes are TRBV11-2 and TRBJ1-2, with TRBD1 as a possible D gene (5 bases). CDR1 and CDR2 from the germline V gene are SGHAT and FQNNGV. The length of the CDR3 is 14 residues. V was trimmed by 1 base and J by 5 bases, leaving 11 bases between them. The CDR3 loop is CASSLAGGAYGYTF. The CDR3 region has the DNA TGTGCCAGCAGCTTAGCGGGCGGGGCTTATGGCTACACCTTC.

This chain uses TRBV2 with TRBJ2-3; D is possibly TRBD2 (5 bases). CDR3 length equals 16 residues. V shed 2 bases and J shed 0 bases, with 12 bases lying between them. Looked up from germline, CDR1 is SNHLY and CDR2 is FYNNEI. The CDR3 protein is CASSEIWRSSTDTQYF. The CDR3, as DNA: TGTGCCAGCAGTGAAATTTGGAGGTCTAGCACAGATACGCAGTATTTT.

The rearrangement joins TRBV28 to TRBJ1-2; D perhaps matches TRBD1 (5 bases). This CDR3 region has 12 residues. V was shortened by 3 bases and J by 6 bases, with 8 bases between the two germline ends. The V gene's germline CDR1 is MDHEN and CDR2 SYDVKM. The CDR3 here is CASSFLGDGYTF. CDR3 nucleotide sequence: TGTGCCAGCAGTTTCTTAGGGGATGGCTACACCTTC.

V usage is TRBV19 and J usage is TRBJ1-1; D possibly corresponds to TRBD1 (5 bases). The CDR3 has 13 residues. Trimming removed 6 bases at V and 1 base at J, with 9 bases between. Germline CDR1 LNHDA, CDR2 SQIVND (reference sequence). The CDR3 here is CASSKGQNTEAFF. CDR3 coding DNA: TGTGCCAGTAGCAAGGGGCAGAACACTGAAGCTTTCTTT. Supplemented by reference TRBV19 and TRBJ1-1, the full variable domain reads DGGITQSPKYLFRKEGQNVTLSCEQNLNHDAMYWYRQDPGQGLRLIYYSQIVNDFQKGDIAEGYSVSREKKESFPLTVTSAQKNPTAFYLCASSKGQNTEAFFGQGTRLTVV.

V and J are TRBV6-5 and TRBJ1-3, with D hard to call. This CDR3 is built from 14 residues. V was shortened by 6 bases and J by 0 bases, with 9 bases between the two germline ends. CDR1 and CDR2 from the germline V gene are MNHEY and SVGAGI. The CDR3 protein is CASSPDFSGNTIYF. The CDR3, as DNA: TGTGCCAGCAGCCCAGACTTCTCTGGAAACACCATATATTTT.

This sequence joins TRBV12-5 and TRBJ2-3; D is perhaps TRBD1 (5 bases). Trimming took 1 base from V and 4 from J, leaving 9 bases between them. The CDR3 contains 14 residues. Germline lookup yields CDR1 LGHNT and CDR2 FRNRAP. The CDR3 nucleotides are TGTGCTAGTGGTTTGGGCCAAGGGGCAGATACGCAGTATTTT. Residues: CASGLGQGADTQYF.

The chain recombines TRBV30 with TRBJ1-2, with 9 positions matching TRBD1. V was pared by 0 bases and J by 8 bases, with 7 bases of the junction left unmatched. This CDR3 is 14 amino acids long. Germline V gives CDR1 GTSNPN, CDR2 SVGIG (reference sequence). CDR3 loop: CAWSVRDRAVGYTF. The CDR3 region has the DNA TGTGCCTGGAGTGTTCGGGACAGGGCAGTCGGCTACACCTTC. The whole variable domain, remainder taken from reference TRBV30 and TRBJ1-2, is SQTIHQWPATLVQPVGSPLSLECTVEGTSNPNLYWYRQAAGRGLQLLFYSVGIGQISSEVPQNLSASRPQDRQFILSSKKLLLSDSGFYLCAWSVRDRAVGYTFGSGTRLTVV.

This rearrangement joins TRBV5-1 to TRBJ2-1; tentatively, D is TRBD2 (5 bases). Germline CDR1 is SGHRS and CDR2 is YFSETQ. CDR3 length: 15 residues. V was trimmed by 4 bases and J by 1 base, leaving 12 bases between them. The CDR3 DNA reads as TGCGCCAGCAGCGAGGCGACTACATCCTACAATGAGCAGTTCTTC. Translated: CASSEATTSYNEQFF.

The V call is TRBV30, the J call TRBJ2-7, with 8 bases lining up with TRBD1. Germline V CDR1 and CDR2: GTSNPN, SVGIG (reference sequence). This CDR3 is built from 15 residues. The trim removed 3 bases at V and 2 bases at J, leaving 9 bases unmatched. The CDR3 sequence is CAWSVGGTGPYEQYF. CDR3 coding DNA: TGTGCCTGGAGCGTAGGAGGGACAGGACCCTACGAGCAGTACTTC. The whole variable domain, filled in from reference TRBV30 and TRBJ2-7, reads SQTIHQWPATLVQPVGSPLSLECTVEGTSNPNLYWYRQAAGRGLQLLFYSVGIGQISSEVPQNLSASRPQDRQFILSSKKLLLSDSGFYLCAWSVGGTGPYEQYFGPGTRLTVT.

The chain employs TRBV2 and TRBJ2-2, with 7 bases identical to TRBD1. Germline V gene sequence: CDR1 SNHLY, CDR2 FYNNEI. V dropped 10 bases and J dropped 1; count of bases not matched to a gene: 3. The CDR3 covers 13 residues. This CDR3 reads CATRTGNTGELFF. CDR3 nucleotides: TGTGCCACTAGGACAGGGAACACCGGGGAGCTGTTTTTT.

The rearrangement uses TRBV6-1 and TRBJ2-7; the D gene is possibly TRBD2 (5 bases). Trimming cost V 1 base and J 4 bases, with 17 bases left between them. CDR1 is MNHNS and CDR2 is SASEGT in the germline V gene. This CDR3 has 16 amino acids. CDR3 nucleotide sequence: TGTGCCAGCAGTGAAGAAGCGGCAGGCCAAGGGTACGAGCAGTACTTC. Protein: CASSEEAAGQGYEQYF.

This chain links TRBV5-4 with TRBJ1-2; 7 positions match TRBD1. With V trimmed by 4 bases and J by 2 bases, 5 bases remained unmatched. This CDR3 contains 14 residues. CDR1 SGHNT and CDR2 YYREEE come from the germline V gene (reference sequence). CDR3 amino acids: CASSIRDSNYGYTF. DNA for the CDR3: TGTGCCAGCAGCATAAGGGACAGCAACTATGGCTACACCTTC.

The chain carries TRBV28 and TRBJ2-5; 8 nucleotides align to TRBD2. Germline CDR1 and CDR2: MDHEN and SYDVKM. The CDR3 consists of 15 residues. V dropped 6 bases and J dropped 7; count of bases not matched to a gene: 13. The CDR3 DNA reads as TGTGCCAGCAGCAAATATAGCGGGGTTTCGGGGACCCAGTACTTC. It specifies CASSKYSGVSGTQYF.

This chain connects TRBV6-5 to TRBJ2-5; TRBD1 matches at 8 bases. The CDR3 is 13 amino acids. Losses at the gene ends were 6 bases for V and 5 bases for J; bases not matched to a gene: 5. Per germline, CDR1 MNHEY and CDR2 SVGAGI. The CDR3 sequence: CASSPGGDETQYF. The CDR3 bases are TGTGCCAGCAGCCCAGGGGGCGATGAGACCCAGTACTTC.

The CDR3 is CASSPGQGADTQYF. DNA for the CDR3: TGCGCCAGCAGCCCCGGACAGGGGGCGGATACGCAGTATTTT. The chain recombines TRBV4-1 with TRBJ2-3; 11 bases are shared with TRBD1. Trimming cost V 4 bases and J 6 bases; bases outside gene matches: 3. Germline values: CDR1 MGHRA, CDR2 YSYEKL. This CDR3 has 14 residues.

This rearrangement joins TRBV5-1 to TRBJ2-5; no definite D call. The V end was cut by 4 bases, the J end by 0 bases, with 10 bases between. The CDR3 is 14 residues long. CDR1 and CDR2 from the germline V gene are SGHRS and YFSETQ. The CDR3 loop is CASSRQRDQETQYF. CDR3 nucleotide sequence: TGCGCCAGCAGCCGCCAACGGGACCAAGAGACCCAGTACTTC. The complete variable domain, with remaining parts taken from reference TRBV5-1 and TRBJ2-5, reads KAGVTQTPRYLIKTRGQQVTLSCSPISGHRSVSWYQQTPGQGLQFLFEYFSETQRNKGNFPGRFSGRQFSNSRSEMNVSTLELGDSALYLCASSRQRDQETQYFGPGTRLLVL.